A single sample gave rise to the 22 T cell receptor beta chains below, sequenced in a study of blood T cell repertoires in COVID-19 (dated by TCRdb to about 2020). Preparation of the library involved the immunoSEQ multiplex PCR assay. TCRdb retrieved this table from immuneACCESS and kept in-frame rearrangements only. Not all clones are present; in checked studies, unresolved V genes account for under half, and no reason is known for the remainder. In all, the sample holds about 54,000 clones, and around 84% of those were seen once. Under 3% of the sample is taken by the ten largest. The sequenced material came from peripheral blood. These receptors originate from a man in his forties or fifties with acute or convalescent COVID-19.

V and J are TRBV15 and TRBJ1-6; D remains ambiguous. CDR3 length: 15 amino acids. V lost 4 bases, J lost 8 bases, and 15 bases lay in between. The V gene's germline CDR1 is LNHNV and CDR2 YYDKDF (reference sequence). The CDR3 loop is CATSNGRGSYSPLHF. The CDR3 DNA reads as TGTGCCACCAGCAACGGGAGAGGGAGTTATTCACCCCTCCACTTT.

The gene calls are TRBV5-6 and TRBJ2-1, with 10 bases fitting TRBD1. The CDR3 has 15 residues. The J segment lost 4 bases and the V segment lost 4 bases, leaving 5 bases of the junction unmatched. Germline V CDR1 and CDR2: SGHDT, YYEEEE. CDR3 region: CASSEGQGLYNEQFF. CDR3 DNA: TGTGCCAGCAGCGAGGGACAGGGGTTATACAATGAGCAGTTCTTC.

The rearrangement joins TRBV19 to TRBJ2-2; TRBD2 matches 8 bases. Germline V gene lookup returns CDR1 LNHDA and CDR2 SQIVND (reference sequence). The CDR3 consists of 15 residues. Losses at the gene ends were 6 bases for V and 7 bases for J; bases not matched to a gene: 10. CDR3 in DNA: TGTGCCAGTAGCCCCGGGACTAGGGGGATCGGGGAGCTGTTTTTT. Protein sequence: CASSPGTRGIGELFF.

The chain carries TRBV7-8 and TRBJ2-1; 12 nucleotides agree with TRBD2. The CDR3 totals 15 residues. The germline V gene has CDR1 SGHVS and CDR2 FQNEAQ. After removal of 1 base from V and 6 bases from J, the junction contained 1 base not matched to a gene. CDR3 amino acids: CASSLELAGGNEQFF. The CDR3, as DNA: TGTGCCAGCAGCTTAGAACTAGCGGGAGGCAATGAGCAGTTCTTC.

This clone was found a few times. This chain joins TRBV10-2 and TRBJ1-1, with 9 positions matching TRBD1. The CDR3 spans 16 residues. Germline V gene data show CDR1 as WSHSY and CDR2 as SAAADI. V shed 4 bases and J 1 base; nucleotides not matched to a gene: 7. CDR3: CASSVKGQGGNTEAFF. The DNA for the CDR3 is TGCGCCAGCAGTGTAAAGGGACAGGGAGGGAACACTGAAGCTTTCTTT.

V usage is TRBV13 and J usage is TRBJ1-4, with D unclear. Trimming left V 1 base short and J 0 bases short, with 12 bases between. Germline-derived CDR1 and CDR2 are PRHDT and FYEKMQ (reference sequence). This CDR3 has 17 amino acids. This chain's CDR3 is CASSLAVSRTTNEKLFF. CDR3 DNA sequence: TGTGCCAGCAGCTTAGCGGTTTCGAGAACAACTAATGAAAAACTGTTTTTT.

V is TRBV29-1 and J is TRBJ2-1; TRBD1 aligns across 7 bases. The CDR3 is made up of 13 amino acids. After removal of 6 bases from V and 10 bases from J, the junction contained 12 bases not matched to a gene. The germline V gene has CDR1 SQVTM and CDR2 ANQGSEA. CDR3 nucleotides: TGCAGCGTAGCCACTGACAGGGTAGGGGAGCAGTTCTTC. The encoded protein is CSVATDRVGEQFF.

This clone has just a few counts. The chain employs TRBV5-1 and TRBJ1-6; the match to TRBD1 covers 9 bases. Germline CDR1 reads SGHRS; CDR2 reads YFSETQ. The CDR3 is made up of 15 amino acids. The V segment lost 2 bases and the J segment 10 bases; nucleotides outside the gene matches: 7. The CDR3 region is CASSLPGQGHSPLHF. The CDR3, as DNA: TGCGCCAGCAGCTTACCGGGACAGGGACACTCACCCCTCCACTTT.

This clone was picked up one time. The rearrangement joins TRBV28 to TRBJ1-1; TRBD1 agrees at 7 bases. The CDR3 length is 13 residues. Losses at the gene ends were 3 bases for V and 11 bases for J; bases not matched to a gene: 9. From germline, CDR1 is MDHEN and CDR2 SYDVKM. CDR3 DNA sequence: TGTGCCAGCAGTTTCGAGGGAGAACAGGGGGCTTTCTTT. Encoded protein: CASSFEGEQGAFF.

V gene TRBV29-1 combines with J gene TRBJ2-3, with D possibly matching TRBD2 (6 bases). Germline V gives CDR1 SQVTM, CDR2 ANQGSEA. The CDR3 consists of 14 residues. The V end lost 8 bases, the J end lost 4 bases, and 19 bases lay between the germline ends. The CDR3 DNA follows: TGCAGCTACCAAGGAGGGGCCTTCGCAGATACGCAGTATTTT. Its translation is CSYQGGAFADTQYF.

The chain recombines TRBV9 with TRBJ2-2; weak D call: TRBD2 (6 bases). Trimming removed 3 bases at V and 3 bases at J, with 12 bases between. This CDR3 is built from 15 residues. CDR1 SGDLS and CDR2 YYNGEE come from the germline V gene. The CDR3 loop reads CASSDRDSYTGELFF. CDR3 sequence (DNA): TGTGCCAGCAGCGACCGGGACTCATACACCGGGGAGCTGTTTTTT.

This chain joins TRBV3-1 (or the pseudogene TRBV3-2) and TRBJ2-7, with D perhaps TRBD1 (6 bases). V gave up 0 bases and J gave up 6 bases, with 15 bases separating them. Germline CDR1 LGHDT, CDR2 YNNKEL (reference sequence). The CDR3 totals 15 residues. The CDR3 DNA follows: TGTGCCAGCAGCCAAGATCTCGGACAGCTTGGCGAGCAGTACTTC. This translates into CASSQDLGQLGEQYF.

The chain uses TRBV3-1 (or the pseudogene TRBV3-2) and TRBJ1-1; D not resolved. V lost 7 bases and J 0 bases, leaving 9 bases between the germline ends. Germline CDR1 is LGHDT and CDR2 is YNNKEL (reference sequence). This CDR3 is 13 amino acids long. The CDR3, as DNA: TGTGCCAGCACCCGGGAATTGAACACTGAAGCTTTCTTT. This codes for CASTRELNTEAFF.

This chain links TRBV18 with TRBJ2-2; unclear D gene. The CDR3 has 17 amino acids. From germline, CDR1 is KGHSH and CDR2 LQKENI. With 2 bases removed from V and 1 base from J, the gap between germline ends came to 14 bases. The CDR3: CASSPFTASGNTGELFF. The CDR3 nucleotides read TGTGCCAGCTCACCATTTACGGCTAGTGGGAACACCGGGGAGCTGTTTTTT.

J is TRBJ1-5 and V is TRBV19, with D uncertain. The CDR3 spans 13 residues. V was clipped by 5 bases and J by 6 bases, with 11 bases between them. Germline V CDR1 and CDR2: LNHDA, SQIVND (reference sequence). CDR3 amino acids: CASSAPGVQPQHF. CDR3 DNA: TGTGCCAGTAGTGCGCCCGGGGTTCAGCCCCAGCATTTT.

The chain recombines TRBV7-6 with TRBJ2-2, with 9 bases identical to TRBD2. The CDR3 covers 16 residues. CDR1 SGHVS and CDR2 FNYEAQ come from the germline V gene. V shed 3 bases and J 5 bases; nucleotides not matched to a gene: 7. The CDR3 coding sequence is TGTGCCAGCAGCTTCTCGGCTAGCGGGAATACCGGGGAGCTGTTTTTT. It is translated as CASSFSASGNTGELFF. Full variable domain (rest looked up from reference TRBV7-6 and TRBJ2-2): GAGVSQSPRYKVTKRGQDVALRCDPISGHVSLYWYRQALGQGPEFLTYFNYEAQQDKSGLPNDRFSAERPEGSISTLTIQRTEQRDSAMYRCASSFSASGNTGELFFGEGSRLTVL.

This clone was observed a single time. The rearrangement links TRBV28 to TRBJ1-2; no reliable D call. Trimming left V 7 bases short and J 8 bases short, with 14 bases between. The germline V gene encodes CDR1 MDHEN and CDR2 SYDVKM. There are 12 residues in the CDR3. CDR3 nucleotide sequence: TGTGCCAGCAATGCCGCCAGTTGGGGCTACACCTTC. This sequence encodes CASNAASWGYTF.

This chain uses TRBV13 with TRBJ1-2, with 9 bases fitting TRBD1. V gave up 1 base and J gave up 7 bases; unmatched junction bases: 7. The CDR3 has 15 amino acids. Germline V CDR1 and CDR2: PRHDT, FYEKMQ (reference sequence). CDR3 DNA: TGTGCCAGCAGCTTAGAGGTACAGGGGGCAAGTGGCTACACCTTC. Translation: CASSLEVQGASGYTF.

The chain carries TRBV7-3 and TRBJ1-1, with D possibly TRBD1 on 6 matching bases. The CDR3 length is 15 residues. Germline loops: CDR1 SGHTA, CDR2 FQGTGA. V shed 1 base and J shed 4 bases, with 13 bases lying between them. DNA for the CDR3: TGTGCCAGCAGCTTAAGCGGGGGCCTGAGCACTGAAGCTTTCTTT. Translated, it gives CASSLSGGLSTEAFF.

The chain joins TRBV24-1 to TRBJ2-3; TRBD2 matches at 9 bases. There are 17 residues in the CDR3. V trimming: 6 bases; J trimming: 3 bases; junction bases outside the gene matches: 12. Germline CDR1 is KGHDR and CDR2 is SFDVKD. DNA for the CDR3: TGTGCCACCAGTACCCCTAGCGGGACCCCTGGGACAGATACGCAGTATTTT. This codes for CATSTPSGTPGTDTQYF.

The chain combines TRBV5-4 with TRBJ2-7, with a tentative D call TRBD1 (7 bases). CDR3 length: 14 residues. Per the germline V gene, CDR1 is SGHNT and CDR2 is YYREEE (reference sequence). V was shortened by 4 bases and J by 5 bases, with 16 bases between the two germline ends. As DNA, the CDR3 is TGTGCCAGCAGCCCCCAGGGGGGAAGAAACGAGCAGTACTTC. Amino acid sequence: CASSPQGGRNEQYF.

The chain couples TRBV11-2 to TRBJ1-4; the match to TRBD1 covers 9 bases. V dropped 5 bases and J dropped 3; count of bases not matched to a gene: 7. This CDR3 region has 16 residues. The germline gives CDR1 SGHAT, CDR2 FQNNGV. CDR3 in amino acids: CASSQGQGSPNEKLFF. For the CDR3, the DNA is TGTGCCAGCAGCCAAGGACAGGGGTCTCCTAATGAAAAACTGTTTTTT.